Listed below are T cell receptor beta chains from one sample, sequenced in a study of cytomegalovirus exposure and HLA in healthy donors. Measured with immunoSEQ multiplex PCR; TCRdb has only the in-frame clones, and not every one. The data contain approximately 120,000 clones, 77% of them singletons. Input material: PBMCs. All receptors derive from a middle-aged woman in good health and CMV-seropositive. The conserved cysteine and the conserved F or W are not part of the CDR3 here. A D gene is named only where the DNA matches it firmly.

D: TRBD1
V: TRBV7-8
CDR3: ASSLRTGLYNEQF

D: TRBD1
V: TRBV7-7
CDR3: ASSHGQGKTQY

D: -
V: TRBV11-2
CDR3: ASSLEGPRGEQF

D: TRBD2
V: TRBV7-6
CDR3: ASSRTSGVQETQY

D: -
V: TRBV30
CDR3: AWSVYLGGEGYGYT

D: TRBD1
V: TRBV30
CDR3: AWSVIQGAYEQY

D: -
V: TRBV5-1
CDR3: ASSFGQSLWNTEAF

D: TRBD2
V: TRBV2
CDR3: ASSEKREWGAGELF

D: -
V: TRBV28
CDR3: ASMLWRGLRDEQF

D: -
V: TRBV7-3
CDR3: ASSFRQPTDTQY

D: -
V: TRBV27
CDR3: ASSLSTVQDTQY

D: -
V: TRBV10-3
CDR3: AISESGGAGNTIY

D: -
V: TRBV30
CDR3: AWTGGLGYEQY

D: -
V: TRBV6-1
CDR3: ASSEALHRGTGSYEQY

D: -
V: TRBV2
CDR3: ASSDLASTDTQY

D: TRBD1
V: TRBV5-1
CDR3: ASSSSDTTGRHDYGYT

D: TRBD1
V: TRBV9
CDR3: ASSADRFSFEQY

D: -
V: TRBV6-6
CDR3: ASRRYSNQPQH

D: -
V: TRBV6-1
CDR3: ASSVGDRVYEQY

D: TRBD2
V: TRBV2
CDR3: ASSGKAGIDTGELF

D: TRBD1
V: TRBV6-6
CDR3: ASSSRTGGYEQY

D: -
V: TRBV28
CDR3: ASTPTGGPYNEQF

D: -
V: TRBV6-1
CDR3: ASSEALRGFGELF

D: -
V: TRBV10-3
CDR3: AIRLRDFGEQY

D: TRBD1
V: TRBV2
CDR3: ASSRTGQGTANVLT

D: -
V: TRBV7-2
CDR3: ASSFGGNGVGNEQF

D: TRBD1
V: TRBV19
CDR3: ASRTERQGAGQPQH

D: TRBD2
V: TRBV5-5
CDR3: ASSLGLAVQETQY

D: -
V: TRBV19
CDR3: ASSTAGNQETQY

D: TRBD2
V: TRBV9
CDR3: ASSVEVGGAGEQY

D: TRBD2
V: TRBV6-6
CDR3: ASGKRERTDTQY

D: -
V: TRBV5-1
CDR3: ASSFDAGNQPQH

D: -
V: TRBV6-5
CDR3: ASRRGRDFNYGYT

D: -
V: TRBV2
CDR3: ASSEAGAVGTEAF

D: -
V: TRBV5-1
CDR3: ASKWGEAFTGELF

D: -
V: TRBV29-1
CDR3: SVASPGTEAF

D: TRBD1
V: TRBV5-1
CDR3: ASSSKGQHSGNTIY

D: -
V: TRBV18
CDR3: ASSPPGNPYEQY

D: TRBD2
V: TRBV28
CDR3: ASSLAREASYEQY

D: TRBD1
V: TRBV11-2
CDR3: ASSPIVGQGQHTQY

D: TRBD2
V: TRBV4-1
CDR3: ASSQIRLAGEEEQF

D: -
V: TRBV27
CDR3: ASRPDTARNEQF